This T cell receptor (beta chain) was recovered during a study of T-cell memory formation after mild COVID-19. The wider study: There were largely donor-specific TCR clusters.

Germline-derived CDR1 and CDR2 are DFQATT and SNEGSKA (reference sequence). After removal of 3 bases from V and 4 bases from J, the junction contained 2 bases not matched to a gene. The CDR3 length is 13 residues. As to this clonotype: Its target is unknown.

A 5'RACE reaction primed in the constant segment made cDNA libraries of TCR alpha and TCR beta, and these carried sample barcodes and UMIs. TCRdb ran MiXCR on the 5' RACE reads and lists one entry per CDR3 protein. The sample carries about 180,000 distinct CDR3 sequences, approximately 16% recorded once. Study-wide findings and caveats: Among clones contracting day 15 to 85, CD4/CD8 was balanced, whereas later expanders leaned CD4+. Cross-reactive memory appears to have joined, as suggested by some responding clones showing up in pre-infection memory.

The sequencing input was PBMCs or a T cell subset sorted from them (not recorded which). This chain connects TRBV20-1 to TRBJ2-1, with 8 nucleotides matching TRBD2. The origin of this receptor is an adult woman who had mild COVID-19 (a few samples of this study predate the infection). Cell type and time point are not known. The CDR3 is CSASGGAYNEQFF. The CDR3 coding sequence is TGCAGTGCTAGCGGGGGGGCTTACAATGAGCAGTTCTTC.